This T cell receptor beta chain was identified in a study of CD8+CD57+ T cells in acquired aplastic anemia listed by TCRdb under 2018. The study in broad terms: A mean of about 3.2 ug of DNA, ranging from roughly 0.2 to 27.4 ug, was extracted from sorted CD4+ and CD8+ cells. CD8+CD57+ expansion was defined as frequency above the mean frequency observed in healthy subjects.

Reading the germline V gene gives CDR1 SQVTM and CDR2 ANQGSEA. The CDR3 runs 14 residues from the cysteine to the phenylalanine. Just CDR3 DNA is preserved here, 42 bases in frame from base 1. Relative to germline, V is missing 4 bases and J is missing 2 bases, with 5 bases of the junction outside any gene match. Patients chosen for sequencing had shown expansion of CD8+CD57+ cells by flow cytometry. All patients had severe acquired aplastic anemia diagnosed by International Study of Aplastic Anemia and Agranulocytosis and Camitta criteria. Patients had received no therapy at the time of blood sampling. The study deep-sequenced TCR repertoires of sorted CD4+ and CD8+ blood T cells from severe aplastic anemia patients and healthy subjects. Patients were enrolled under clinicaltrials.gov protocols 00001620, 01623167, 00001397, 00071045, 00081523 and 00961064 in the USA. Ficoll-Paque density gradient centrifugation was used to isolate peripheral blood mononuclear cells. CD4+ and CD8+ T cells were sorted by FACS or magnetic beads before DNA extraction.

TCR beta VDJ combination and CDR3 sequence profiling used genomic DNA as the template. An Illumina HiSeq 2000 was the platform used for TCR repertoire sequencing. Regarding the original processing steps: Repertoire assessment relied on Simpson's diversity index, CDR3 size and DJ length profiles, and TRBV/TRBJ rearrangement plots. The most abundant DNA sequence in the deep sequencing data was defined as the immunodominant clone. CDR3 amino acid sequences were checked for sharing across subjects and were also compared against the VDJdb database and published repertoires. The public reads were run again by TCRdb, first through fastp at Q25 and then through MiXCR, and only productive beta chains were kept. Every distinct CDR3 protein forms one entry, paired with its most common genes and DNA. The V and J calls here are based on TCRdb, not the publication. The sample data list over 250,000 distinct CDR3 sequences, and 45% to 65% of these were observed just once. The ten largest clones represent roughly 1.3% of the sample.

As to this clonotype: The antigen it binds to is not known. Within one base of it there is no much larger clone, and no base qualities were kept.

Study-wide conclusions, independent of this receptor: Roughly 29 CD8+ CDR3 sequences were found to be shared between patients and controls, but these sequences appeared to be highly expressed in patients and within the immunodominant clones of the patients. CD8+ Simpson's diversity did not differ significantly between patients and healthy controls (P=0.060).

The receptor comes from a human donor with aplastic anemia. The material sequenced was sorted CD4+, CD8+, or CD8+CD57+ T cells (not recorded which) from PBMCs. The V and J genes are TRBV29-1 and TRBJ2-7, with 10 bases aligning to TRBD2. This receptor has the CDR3 CSVGSGRATYEQYF. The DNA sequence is TGCAGCGTTGGAAGCGGGAGGGCCACCTACGAGCAGTACTTC.